This T cell receptor (beta chain) was retrieved from a study of blood T cell repertoires in COVID-19. Background on the study: Collection of acute and convalescent COVID-19 samples took place in the United States, Italy and Spain. Sources were T cells, B-cell-depleted T cells, or PBMCs; the material itself was cDNA or gDNA.

V lost 4 bases and J lost 4; bases outside the gene matches: 9. The germline CDR1 and CDR2 sequences are ENHRY and SYGVKD. The CDR3 covers 16 residues. Original processing methods: Researchers report that nucleated cell counts were estimated from reference gene primer amplification. Libraries were prepared by immunoSEQ multiplex PCR; TCRdb keeps only in-frame clonotypes and omits some of them. V and J calls and clone size are copied from that table; D and trimming were computed from the DNA. Among under 40,000 clones, 75% to 90% were seen once, and the ten largest hold about 15%. The gene calls are TRBV10-3 and TRBJ2-7; TRBD1 aligns across 11 bases. This receptor was taken from a man aged 45 to 65 with active or convalescent COVID-19. The specimen sequenced was peripheral blood. In DNA form, the CDR3 reads TGTGCCATCAGTGTCGGGGGGACAGGGGGGCAGTACGAGCAGTACTTC. This translates into CAISVGGTGGQYEQYF.